This T cell receptor (beta chain) was obtained from a study of post-analysis software for immune sequencing data. This clonotype was counted between two and nine times. What it recognizes is unknown. Regarding the study as a whole: In patients, TRBV5-6, TRBV5-1 and TRBV20-1 belonged to roughly 5 TRBV segments found more frequently than in controls.

The germline gives CDR1 SGHAT, CDR2 FQNNGV. The CDR3 covers 15 residues. V gave up 5 bases and J gave up 0 bases, with 8 bases separating them. The TCR beta cDNA libraries carried unique molecular identifiers. TCRdb reprocessed the PCR reads via MiXCR and lists one record per CDR3 protein. This sample carries under 650,000 distinct CDR3 sequences, 44% of them seen once, and the ten largest clones take roughly 1.8%. The sample was blood. The V and J genes are TRBV11-2 and TRBJ2-6; D not certain. This sequence originates from a girl aged 5-17 years with multiple sclerosis. The CDR3 loop is CASSLSRSGANVLTF. The CDR3 coding sequence is TGTGCCAGCAGCCTTTCTCGCTCTGGGGCCAACGTCCTGACTTTC.